One and the same sample provided the 28 T cell receptor beta chains below, sequenced in a study of blood T cells in healthy people across ages. Combining a sample-barcoded 5' primer with a J-beta primer mix, a second PCR ran for about 7 to 11 cycles. TCRdb recomputed calls from the 5' RACE reads with MiXCR, one row per CDR3 protein. Altogether more than 650,000 distinct CDR3 sequences are present, roughly 50% being singletons, with the ten largest covering roughly two fifths. The specimen was blood. These receptors all stem from an elderly man in good health.

The V and J genes are TRBV28 and TRBJ2-5, with 10 bases matching TRBD2. Germline CDR1 reads MDHEN; CDR2 reads SYDVKM. CDR3 length: 17 residues. Trimming at V came to 6 bases and at J to 11 bases, leaving 21 bases not matched to a gene. The CDR3 DNA follows: TGTGCCAGCAGCCCTTCCTCTGGGCTAGCGGGAGTCAATGAGCAGTACTTC. Translating it yields CASSPSSGLAGVNEQYF.

The rearrangement links TRBV10-3 to TRBJ2-1; 10 nucleotides agree with TRBD1. With V trimmed by 0 bases and J by 6 bases, 2 bases remained unmatched. CDR1 and CDR2 from the germline V gene are ENHRY and SYGVKD. The CDR3 extends over 15 amino acids. This CDR3 reads CAISESRDRGNEQFF. In nucleotides, the CDR3 is TGTGCCATCAGTGAGTCACGGGACAGGGGCAATGAGCAGTTCTTC.

There are a few counts of this clonotype. The chain couples TRBV4-1 to TRBJ1-4; D is uncertain. The CDR3 contains 16 residues. Germline values: CDR1 MGHRA, CDR2 YSYEKL. V was trimmed by 4 bases and J by 12 bases, leaving 24 bases between them. For the CDR3, the DNA is TGCGCCAGCAGCCCCCAAGGCCTGGTCGTGGGAAGGGAACTGTTTTTT. Protein sequence: CASSPQGLVVGRELFF.

V gene TRBV6-5 combines with J gene TRBJ2-4, with 7 nucleotides matching TRBD2. The J call may be wrong; the DNA end is better matched by TRBJ2-7. Germline CDR1 reads MNHEY; CDR2 reads SVGAGI. This CDR3 is built from 13 residues. The CDR3 bases are TGTGCCAGCAGTTCGGTAGCGGGTACCGAGCAGTACTTC. This gives the protein CASSSVAGTEQYF.

This clonotype showed up just once. The V gene is TRBV29-1, the J gene TRBJ2-7, with TRBD2 matching over 11 bases. This CDR3 contains 14 residues. Germline values: CDR1 SQVTM, CDR2 ANQGSEA. The junction had 6 bases not matched to a gene; V was cut back by 4 bases and J by 4 bases. DNA of the CDR3: TGCAGCGTTGGGGGGGCTAGCGGGAGGTACGAGCAGTACTTC. Translated: CSVGGASGRYEQYF.

The V call is TRBV7-2, the J call TRBJ2-5, with TRBD1 as a possible D gene (8 bases). The V gene's germline CDR1 is SGHTA and CDR2 FQGNSA. V was trimmed by 2 bases and J by 3 bases, leaving 13 bases between them. This CDR3 region has 15 residues. The CDR3 reads CASSLTGGREETQYF. DNA of the CDR3: TGTGCCAGCAGCTTAACAGGGGGGAGGGAAGAGACCCAGTACTTC.

This clonotype has a count of ten or more. CDR3 loop: CASSLVLAGGEQYF. In DNA, the CDR3 is TGCGCCAGCAGCTTGGTGTTGGCGGGAGGCGAGCAGTACTTC. V is TRBV5-1 and J is TRBJ2-7; TRBD2 aligns across 8 bases. V was pared by 0 bases and J by 6 bases, with 5 bases of the junction left unmatched. The CDR3 extends over 14 amino acids. Germline V gives CDR1 SGHRS, CDR2 YFSETQ.

This clonotype was seen more than once but under ten times. The CDR3 nucleotides read TGCGCCAGCAGCCATCCCTCCGGTGCCGGGGAGCAGTACTTC. This codes for CASSHPSGAGEQYF. The chain is built from TRBV4-1 and TRBJ2-7; the D is unclear. The V end lost 3 bases, the J end lost 7 bases, and 16 bases lay between the germline ends. CDR1 and CDR2 from the germline V gene are MGHRA and YSYEKL. The CDR3 totals 14 residues.

This clonotype was picked up a small number of times. CDR3 amino acids: CASSFQGGAYEQYF. In nucleotides, the CDR3 is TGTGCCAGCAGCTTCCAGGGGGGGGCCTACGAGCAGTACTTC. The rearrangement links TRBV7-9 to TRBJ2-5; D might be TRBD1 or TRBD2, each matching 7 bases. The DNA end is a closer match to TRBJ2-7, so the J assignment may be wrong. The CDR3 is 14 residues long. CDR1 is SEHNR, CDR2 FQNEAQ, per germline (reference sequence).

A few counts support this clonotype. V is TRBV5-1 and J is TRBJ2-7, with 7 bases identical to TRBD1. Trimming cost V 0 bases and J 5 bases; bases outside gene matches: 8. The CDR3 has 15 residues. Germline CDR1 SGHRS, CDR2 YFSETQ. Here the CDR3 DNA reads TGCGCCAGCAGCTTGGCAGGGACAGACCGGAACGAGCAGTACTTC. It is translated as CASSLAGTDRNEQYF.

This chain joins TRBV28 and TRBJ2-3; D may be TRBD1 (6 bases). V gave up 1 base and J gave up 1 base, with 9 bases separating them. The CDR3 totals 15 residues. Germline lookup yields CDR1 MDHEN and CDR2 SYDVKM. The CDR3, as DNA: TGTGCCAGCAGTTTATTCCGACAGGGCACAGATACGCAGTATTTT. It encodes CASSLFRQGTDTQYF.

V gene TRBV6-1 combines with J gene TRBJ2-3; TRBD2 agrees at 10 bases. CDR1 and CDR2 from the germline V gene are MNHNS and SASEGT. The CDR3 is 18 residues long. The V and J ends lost 5 bases and 4 bases, in that order; junction bases with no gene match: 15. CDR3 residues: CASSPRLAGSTQPDTQYF. CDR3 nucleotides: TGTGCCAGCAGTCCTAGACTAGCGGGTTCGACTCAACCAGATACGCAGTATTTT.

The chain recombines TRBV20-1 with TRBJ1-2; D is unresolved. The CDR3 extends over 12 amino acids. Trimming cost V 1 base and J 8 bases, with 11 bases left between them. Germline V gives CDR1 DFQATT, CDR2 SNEGSKA (reference sequence). The CDR3 DNA follows: TGCAGTGCTAGAGGCCTATCGCGAGGCTACACCTTC. Translating gives CSARGLSRGYTF.

The J gene is TRBJ2-2, the V gene TRBV6-5, with D tentatively TRBD1 (6 bases). This CDR3 is built from 16 residues. V shed 6 bases and J shed 1 base, with 15 bases lying between them. Germline V lookup: CDR1 MNHEY, CDR2 SVGAGI. Here the CDR3 DNA reads TGTGCCAGCAGCCGCACAGGGAAAAAGAACACCGGGGAGCTGTTTTTT. It encodes CASSRTGKKNTGELFF.

Only one count was recorded for this clonotype. The chain uses TRBV27 and TRBJ2-3; D perhaps matches TRBD1 (5 bases). From germline, CDR1 is MNHEY and CDR2 SMNVEV (reference sequence). There are 21 residues in the CDR3. V was trimmed by 5 bases and J by 1 base, leaving 31 bases between them. The CDR3 reads CASSPPSTAFSDIRRTDTQYF. Here the CDR3 DNA reads TGTGCCAGCAGTCCGCCATCGACAGCCTTCTCGGATATCAGGCGCACAGATACGCAGTATTTT.

The rearrangement links TRBV3-1 to TRBJ2-5; 11 bases are a match to TRBD2. J lost 5 bases, V lost 1 base, and 9 bases had no gene match. This CDR3 contains 17 residues. The germline CDR1 and CDR2 sequences are LGHDT and YNNKEL (reference sequence). The CDR3 is CASSQGVLAGGAETQYF. The CDR3 region has the DNA TGTGCCAGCAGCCAAGGAGTCCTAGCGGGAGGAGCGGAGACCCAGTACTTC.

In its sample, this clonotype was seen once. The chain combines TRBV6-1 with TRBJ2-5; TRBD1 or TRBD2 may be the D gene (5 bases each). V was pared by 9 bases and J by 0 bases, with 20 bases between. Germline V CDR1 and CDR2: MNHNS, SASEGT. The CDR3 contains 16 residues. CDR3 sequence (DNA): TGTGCCAGTATACCCGGGACGGTGGGGTACCAAGAGACCCAGTACTTC. This gives the protein CASIPGTVGYQETQYF.

This clonotype was counted a few times. The chain is built from TRBV12-3 or TRBV12-4 and TRBJ1-2, with TRBD1 as a possible D gene (5 bases). There are 13 residues in the CDR3. V lost 5 bases and J 3 bases, leaving 10 bases between the germline ends. The CDR3 nucleotides read TGTGCCAGCAGTCCGGACATGTACTATGGCTACACCTTC. It is translated as CASSPDMYYGYTF.

V usage is TRBV6-1 and J usage is TRBJ2-2, with 10 bases that match TRBD2. Unmatched junction bases numbered 4, after V lost 8 bases and J lost 1 base. There are 15 residues in the CDR3. Germline CDR1 and CDR2: MNHNS and SASEGT. The CDR3 protein is CASQVAGGNTGELFF. DNA for the CDR3: TGTGCCAGCCAAGTAGCGGGAGGGAACACCGGGGAGCTGTTTTTT.

This chain uses TRBV20-1 with TRBJ1-2; 7 bases match TRBD1. V lost 4 bases to trimming and J lost 5 bases; unmatched junction nucleotides: 10. Looked up from germline, CDR1 is DFQATT and CDR2 is SNEGSKA (reference sequence). The CDR3 totals 14 residues. CDR3 residues: CSATRQGVGYGYTF. The CDR3 region has the DNA TGCAGTGCTACTCGGCAGGGGGTCGGTTATGGCTACACCTTC.

This clonotype was seen more than once but under ten times. The chain combines TRBV29-1 with TRBJ2-3; 8 positions agree with TRBD2. The CDR3 is made up of 14 amino acids. Germline CDR1 is SQVTM and CDR2 is ANQGSEA. Unmatched junction bases numbered 8, after V lost 6 bases and J lost 3 bases. CDR3 sequence reads: CSVQREWGTDTQYF. As DNA, the CDR3 is TGCAGCGTGCAGCGGGAGTGGGGGACAGATACGCAGTATTTT.

J is TRBJ2-3 and V is TRBV20-1; possibly TRBD1 for D (5 bases). The ends were cut back, 1 base at V and 0 bases at J, with 17 bases in the middle. The CDR3 is 17 amino acids. Germline assignment: CDR1 DFQATT and CDR2 SNEGSKA (reference sequence). The CDR3 sequence is CSARAPGQGPSTDTQYF. Here the CDR3 DNA reads TGCAGTGCTAGAGCCCCCGGGCAGGGCCCTAGCACAGATACGCAGTATTTT.

V usage is TRBV6-1 and J usage is TRBJ2-5, with D possibly matching TRBD2 (6 bases). The CDR3 is 17 residues long. Germline CDR1 MNHNS, CDR2 SASEGT. Trimming left V 2 bases short and J 2 bases short, with 18 bases between. CDR3 nucleotides: TGTGCCAGCAGTGAAAGGTGGGGGGAAAGTCAGCAAGAGACCCAGTACTTC. Its protein product is CASSERWGESQQETQYF.

CDR3 nucleotide sequence: TGTGCCAGCAGTCTCATTAGGGGCAGGCCACAAGAGACCCAGTACTTC. Encoded protein: CASSLIRGRPQETQYF. The chain is built from TRBV3-1 and TRBJ2-5; possibly TRBD1 for D (5 bases). V dropped 6 bases and J dropped 2 bases, with 19 bases sitting between them. Looked up from germline, CDR1 is LGHDT and CDR2 is YNNKEL (reference sequence). This CDR3 is built from 16 residues.

This clonotype was counted a few times. V usage is TRBV11-2 and J usage is TRBJ1-2; maybe TRBD1 (5 bases). Germline V lookup: CDR1 SGHAT, CDR2 FQNNGV. The CDR3 is made up of 15 amino acids. V was clipped by 1 base and J by 5 bases, with 14 bases between them. The chain's CDR3 is CASSLGSGPQYGYTF. CDR3 nucleotides: TGTGCCAGCAGCTTAGGGTCAGGGCCACAGTATGGCTACACCTTC. Based on the CDR3 plus reference TRBV11-2 and TRBJ1-2, the full variable domain is EAGVAQSPRYKIIEKRQSVAFWCNPISGHATLYWYQQILGQGPKLLIQFQNNGVVDDSQLPKDRFSAERLKGVDSTLKIQPAKLEDSAVYLCASSLGSGPQYGYTFGSGTRLTVV.

This clonotype was detected only a few times. The V and J genes are TRBV3-1 and TRBJ2-5; TRBD1 matches at 9 bases. The V segment lost 3 bases and the J segment 4 bases; nucleotides outside the gene matches: 9. This CDR3 is 16 amino acids long. The V gene's germline CDR1 is LGHDT and CDR2 YNNKEL (reference sequence). For the CDR3, the DNA is TGTGCCAGCAGCCATCCCCCGGGACAGGGCGGAGAGACCCAGTACTTC. It specifies CASSHPPGQGGETQYF.

This clonotype has just one count. The chain employs TRBV28 and TRBJ2-4; 8 bases map to TRBD2. The tail of the sequence fits TRBJ2-7 better, so the J call may be wrong. Germline V CDR1 and CDR2: MDHEN, SYDVKM. There are 12 residues in the CDR3. The CDR3 here is CANREGRYEQYF. The CDR3 DNA sequence: TGTGCCAACCGGGAGGGGCGCTACGAGCAGTACTTC.

The CDR3: CASPSYEQYF. The CDR3, as DNA: TGTGCCAGCCCTAGCTACGAGCAGTACTTC. The chain recombines TRBV6-4 with TRBJ2-7, with D unclear. V was cut by 8 bases and J by 3 bases, with 5 bases left in between. In germline, CDR1 is MRHNA, CDR2 SNTAGT. This CDR3 has 10 residues.